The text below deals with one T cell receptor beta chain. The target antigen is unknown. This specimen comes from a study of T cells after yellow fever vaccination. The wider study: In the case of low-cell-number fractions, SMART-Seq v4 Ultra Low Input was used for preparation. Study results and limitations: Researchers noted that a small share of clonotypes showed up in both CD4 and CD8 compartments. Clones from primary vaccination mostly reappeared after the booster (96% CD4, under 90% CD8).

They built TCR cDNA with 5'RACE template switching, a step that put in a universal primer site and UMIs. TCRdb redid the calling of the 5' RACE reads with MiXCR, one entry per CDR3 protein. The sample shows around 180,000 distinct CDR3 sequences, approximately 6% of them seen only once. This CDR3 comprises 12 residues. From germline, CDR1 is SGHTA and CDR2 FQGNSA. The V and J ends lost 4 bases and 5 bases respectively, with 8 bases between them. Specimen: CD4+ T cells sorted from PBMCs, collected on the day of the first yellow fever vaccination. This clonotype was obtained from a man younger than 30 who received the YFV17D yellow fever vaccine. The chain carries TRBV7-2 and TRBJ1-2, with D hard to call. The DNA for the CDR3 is TGTGCCAGCAGCTCGGACCTATATGGCTACACCTTC. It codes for CASSSDLYGYTF.